This TCR beta chain was sequenced for a study of technical replicates of blood from four donors. The data were produced by immunoSEQ multiplex PCR, yet TCRdb's version contains in-frame clones alone and is incomplete. This table has fewer than 100,000 clones, approximately 96% appearing once. The V and J ends lost 2 bases and 5 bases respectively, with 16 bases between them. Germline V gene lookup returns CDR1 ENHRY and CDR2 SYGVKD. CDR3 length: 16 amino acids. The sequenced sample consisted of T cells isolated from PBMCs. The sequence derives from a human donor in good health. This chain links TRBV10-3 with TRBJ2-1; tentative D call: TRBD2 (7 bases). For the CDR3, the DNA is TGTGCCATCAGTGAGCCACTCGGGGGGCCACACAATGAGCAGTTCTTC. It specifies CAISEPLGGPHNEQFF.